This T cell receptor (beta chain) was observed in a study of cytomegalovirus exposure and HLA in healthy donors. Study conclusions and caveats: Based on reports, TCR beta sequences accurately predicted HLA-A and HLA-B alleles for most subjects. For TCR beta chains, V- and J-gene trimming was later linked to a missense DCLRE1C variant. As was reported, the classifier diagnosed cytomegalovirus status with high specificity and sensitivity.

On this clone itself: Its antigen is not identified.

In nominal health when sampled, donors likely had unrecorded immune exposures nonetheless. Primers: 60 Vbeta forward and 13 Jbeta reverse. Some clones are missing from TCRdb's copy, which holds only in-frame ones; the method was immunoSEQ multiplex PCR. This table has 95,000 to 100,000 clones, about 75% appearing once. Material for sequencing was PBMCs. The origin of this receptor is a man aged 40-55 years in good health and CMV-seropositive.

CDR3 nucleotides: TGTGCCAGCACCCCTCCGGACACAAACAATGAGCAGTTCTTC. This encodes CASTPPDTNNEQFF. The J gene is TRBJ2-1, the V gene TRBV28; a possible D gene is TRBD1 (5 bases). Germline V gives CDR1 MDHEN, CDR2 SYDVKM. CDR3 length: 14 amino acids. V was cut by 7 bases and J by 5 bases, with 15 bases left in between.